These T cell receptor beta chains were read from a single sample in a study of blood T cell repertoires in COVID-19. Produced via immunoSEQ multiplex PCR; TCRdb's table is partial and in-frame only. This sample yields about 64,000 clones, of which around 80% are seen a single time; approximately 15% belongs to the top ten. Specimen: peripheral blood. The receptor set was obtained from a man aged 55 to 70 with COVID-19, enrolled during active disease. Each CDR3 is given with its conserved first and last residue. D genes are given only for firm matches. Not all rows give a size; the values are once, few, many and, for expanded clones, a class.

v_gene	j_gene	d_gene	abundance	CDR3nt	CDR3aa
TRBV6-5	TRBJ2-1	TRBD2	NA	TGTGCCACCTGGGGGACTAGAACCTACAATGAGCAGTTCTTC	CATWGTRTYNEQFF
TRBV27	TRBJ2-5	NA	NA	TGTGCCAGCAGCCGGGGATTGCGGGAGACCCAGTACTTC	CASSRGLRETQYF
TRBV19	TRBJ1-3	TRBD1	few	TGTGCCAGTAGTATAATTCAGGGGGCGATCTCTGGAAACACCATATATTTT	CASSIIQGAISGNTIYF
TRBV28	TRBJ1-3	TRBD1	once	TGTGCCAGCAGAAACAGGGGCTCCCCTCTGCAAAACACCATATATTTT	CASRNRGSPLQNTIYF
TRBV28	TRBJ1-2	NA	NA	TGTGCCAGCAGTCGAGGAGGTCCGACAGGCTCTAACTATGGCTACACCTTC	CASSRGGPTGSNYGYTF
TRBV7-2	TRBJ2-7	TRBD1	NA	TGTGCCAGCAGCTTAGTTCAGGGGGCTAGCTACGAGCAGTACTTC	CASSLVQGASYEQYF
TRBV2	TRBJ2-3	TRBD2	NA	TGTGCCAGCAGTGACGAGCGGGGGGGGGATACGCAGTATTTT	CASSDERGGDTQYF
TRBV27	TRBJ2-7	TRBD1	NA	TGTGCCAGCAGCTCGGGGTGGGGGACAGGATTACAATACGAGCAGTACTTC	CASSSGWGTGLQYEQYF
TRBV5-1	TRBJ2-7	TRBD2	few	TGCGCCAGCAGCTGGGGTGAGCGGGAGGGCCCAGAGTACTTC	CASSWGEREGPEYF
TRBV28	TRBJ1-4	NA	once	TGTGCCAGCAAGACAGAAACCGGTGAAAAACTGTTTTTT	CASKTETGEKLFF